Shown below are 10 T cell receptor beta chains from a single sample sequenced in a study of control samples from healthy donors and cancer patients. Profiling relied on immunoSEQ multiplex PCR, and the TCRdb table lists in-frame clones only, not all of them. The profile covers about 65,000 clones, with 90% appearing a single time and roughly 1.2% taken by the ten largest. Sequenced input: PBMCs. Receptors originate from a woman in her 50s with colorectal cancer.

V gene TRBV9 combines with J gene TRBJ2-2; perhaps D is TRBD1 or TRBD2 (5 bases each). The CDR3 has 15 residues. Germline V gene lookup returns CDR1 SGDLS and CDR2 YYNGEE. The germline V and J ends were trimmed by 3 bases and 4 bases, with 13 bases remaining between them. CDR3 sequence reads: CASSGPRGFTGELFF. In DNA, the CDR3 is TGTGCCAGCAGCGGCCCGAGGGGTTTCACCGGGGAGCTGTTTTTT.

The CDR3 protein is CASSPTGVAEAFF. CDR3 nucleotide sequence: TGTGCCAGCAGTCCGACAGGGGTTGCTGAAGCTTTCTTT. The V call is TRBV6-6, the J call TRBJ1-1; 8 positions match TRBD1. J lost 6 bases, V lost 5 bases, and 5 bases had no gene match. Germline CDR1 MNHNY, CDR2 SVGAGI (reference sequence). The CDR3 length is 13 residues.

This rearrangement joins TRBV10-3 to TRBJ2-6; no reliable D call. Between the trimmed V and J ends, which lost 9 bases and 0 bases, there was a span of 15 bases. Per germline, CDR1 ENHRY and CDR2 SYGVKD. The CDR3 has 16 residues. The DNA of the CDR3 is TGTGCCATACCGACGTCCAGCCGCTCTGGGGCCAACGTCCTGACTTTC. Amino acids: CAIPTSSRSGANVLTF.

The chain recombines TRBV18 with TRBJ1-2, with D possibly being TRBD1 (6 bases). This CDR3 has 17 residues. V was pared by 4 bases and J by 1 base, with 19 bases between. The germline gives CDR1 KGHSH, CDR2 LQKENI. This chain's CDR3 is CASSQSSQQGFNYGYTF. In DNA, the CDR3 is TGTGCCAGCTCACAAAGTTCTCAACAGGGCTTTAACTATGGCTACACCTTC.

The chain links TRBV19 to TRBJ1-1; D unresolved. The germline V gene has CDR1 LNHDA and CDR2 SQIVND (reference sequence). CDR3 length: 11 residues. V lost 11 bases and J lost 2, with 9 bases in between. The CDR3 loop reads CACYRNTEAFF. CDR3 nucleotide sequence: TGTGCCTGCTATAGAAACACTGAAGCTTTCTTT.

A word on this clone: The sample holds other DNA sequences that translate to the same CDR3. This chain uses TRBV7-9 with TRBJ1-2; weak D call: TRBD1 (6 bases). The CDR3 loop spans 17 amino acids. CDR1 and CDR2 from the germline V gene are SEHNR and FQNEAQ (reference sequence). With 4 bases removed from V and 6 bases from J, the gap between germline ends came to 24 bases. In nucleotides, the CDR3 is TGTGCCAGCAGCTCTTCCCGGGGGCTAGGGGGGATTGATGGCTACACCTTC. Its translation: CASSSSRGLGGIDGYTF.

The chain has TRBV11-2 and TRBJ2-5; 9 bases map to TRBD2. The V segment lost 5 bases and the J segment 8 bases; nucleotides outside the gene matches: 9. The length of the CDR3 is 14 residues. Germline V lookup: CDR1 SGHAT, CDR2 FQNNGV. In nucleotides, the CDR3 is TGTGCCAGCAGCGTGCTTGCGGGGGGGAGAACCCAGTACTTC. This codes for CASSVLAGGRTQYF.

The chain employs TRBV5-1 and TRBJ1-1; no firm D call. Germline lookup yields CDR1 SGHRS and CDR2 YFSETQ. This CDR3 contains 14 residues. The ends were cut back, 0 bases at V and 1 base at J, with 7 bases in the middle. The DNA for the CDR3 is TGCGCCAGCAGCTTGGTGGCACCGAACACTGAAGCTTTCTTT. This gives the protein CASSLVAPNTEAFF. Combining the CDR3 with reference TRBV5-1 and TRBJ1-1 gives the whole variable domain KAGVTQTPRYLIKTRGQQVTLSCSPISGHRSVSWYQQTPGQGLQFLFEYFSETQRNKGNFPGRFSGRQFSNSRSEMNVSTLELGDSALYLCASSLVAPNTEAFFGQGTRLTVV.

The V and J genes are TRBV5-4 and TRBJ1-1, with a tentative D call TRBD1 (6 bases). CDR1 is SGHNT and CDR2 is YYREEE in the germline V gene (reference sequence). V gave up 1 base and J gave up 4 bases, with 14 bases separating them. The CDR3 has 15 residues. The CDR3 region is CASSLPGASITEAFF. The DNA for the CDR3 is TGTGCCAGCAGCTTGCCGGGGGCAAGTATCACTGAAGCTTTCTTT.

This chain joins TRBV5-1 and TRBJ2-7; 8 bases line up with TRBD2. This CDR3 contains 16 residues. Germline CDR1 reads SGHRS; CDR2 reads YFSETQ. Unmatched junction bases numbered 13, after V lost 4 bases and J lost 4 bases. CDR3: CASSLRSGGIVYEQYF. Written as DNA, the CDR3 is TGCGCCAGCAGCCTGCGGTCGGGGGGGATTGTTTACGAGCAGTACTTC.